Given below is one T cell receptor beta chain in context. Source study methods: Nucleated cell counts were estimated from reference gene primer amplification. Clones were read by immunoSEQ multiplex PCR, and TCRdb kept only the in-frame ones, dropping some. The D gene and trimming were derived from the DNA, and the V and J assignments and clone size from that table. The table lists roughly 170,000 clones, approximately 85% of them singletons. Looked up from germline, CDR1 is LGHDT and CDR2 is YNNKEL (reference sequence). CDR3 size: 18 residues. J lost 2 bases, V lost 0 bases, and 7 bases had no gene match. The data belong to a study of blood T cell repertoires in COVID-19. The wider study: COVID-19 samples, acute and convalescent, were from the United States, Italy and Spain. The analysed material was cDNA or gDNA that came from T cells, B-cell-depleted T cells, or PBMCs.

The clonotype originates from a man aged 55 to 70 who had recovered from COVID-19. What was sequenced was peripheral blood. The rearrangement links TRBV3-1 (or the pseudogene TRBV3-2) to TRBJ1-1, with 12 bases identical to TRBD1. CDR3 DNA sequence: TGTGCCAGCAGCCAAGATTCAGGGACAGGGGGCGTCAACACTGAAGCTTTCTTT. This gives the protein CASSQDSGTGGVNTEAFF.